Listed here are 21 T cell receptor beta chains from one sample, sequenced in a study of shared T cell receptors in the human thymus. Assay used: immunoSEQ multiplex PCR; TCRdb lists only in-frame clones, some missing. This table has 500,000 to 750,000 clones, over 75% appearing once. The sample was also reused in another study, on human thymus T cells.

Sequenced material: thymocytes. The receptors here all came from a boy under two years old with a congenital heart defect.

This chain connects TRBV12-5 to TRBJ1-2; 8 nucleotides agree with TRBD1. Germline values: CDR1 LGHNT, CDR2 FRNRAP. This CDR3 is 15 amino acids long. The V gene end was trimmed by 4 bases and the J gene end by 0 bases; junction bases not matched to a gene: 4. The CDR3 sequence: CASGSDRAANYGYTF. The CDR3 DNA reads TGTGCTAGTGGTTCGGACAGGGCCGCTAACTATGGCTACACCTTC.

The rearrangement joins TRBV27 to TRBJ2-1; tentatively, D is TRBD1 (6 bases). CDR1 is MNHEY and CDR2 is SMNVEV in the germline V gene (reference sequence). With 3 bases removed from V and 6 bases from J, the gap between germline ends came to 9 bases. CDR3 length: 13 amino acids. The CDR3 bases are TGTGCCAGCAGTTTGCGCAGGGGCAATGAGCAGTTCTTC. This codes for CASSLRRGNEQFF.

The table lists this clone with a count of one. CDR3 protein: CASSPPVGVQGATFNQPQHF. In DNA, the CDR3 is TGTGCCAGCTCACCACCCGTAGGAGTACAGGGGGCTACCTTCAATCAGCCCCAGCATTTT. The V call is TRBV18, the J call TRBJ1-5; TRBD1 aligns across 9 bases. Trimming removed 0 bases from V and 3 bases from J; junction bases left unmatched: 15. Germline-derived CDR1 and CDR2 are KGHSH and LQKENI. CDR3 length: 20 residues. The variable domain in full, with the rest retrieved from reference TRBV18 and TRBJ1-5, is NAGVMQNPRHLVRRRGQEARLRCSPMKGHSHVYWYRQLPEEGLKFMVYLQKENIIDESGMPKERFSAEFPKEGPSILRIQQVVRGDSAAYFCASSPPVGVQGATFNQPQHFGDGTRLSIL.

The chain links TRBV2 to TRBJ1-1; D perhaps matches TRBD1 (5 bases). Trimming took 2 bases from V and 11 from J, leaving 9 bases between them. The CDR3 extends over 11 amino acids. CDR1 and CDR2 (germline): SNHLY, FYNNEI. The CDR3 spells CASSELGQAFF. The CDR3 DNA is TGTGCCAGCAGTGAATTGGGGCAGGCTTTCTTT.

The count of this clone is one. V usage is TRBV19 and J usage is TRBJ1-5, with 9 bases lining up with TRBD1. CDR3 length equals 16 residues. Per germline, CDR1 LNHDA and CDR2 SQIVND (reference sequence). The J segment lost 0 bases and the V segment lost 10 bases, leaving 10 bases of the junction unmatched. The CDR3, as DNA: TGTGCCACCTTTGGGACAGGGAACAATAGCAATCAGCCCCAGCATTTT. Its protein is CATFGTGNNSNQPQHF.

V gene TRBV6-1 combines with J gene TRBJ1-5; D is unclear. The CDR3 has 13 residues. V dropped 8 bases and J dropped 4 bases, with 12 bases sitting between them. Germline V gives CDR1 MNHNS, CDR2 SASEGT. CDR3 in DNA: TGTGCCAGCGGTGGGAGGGAAAATCAGCCCCAGCATTTT. Translation gives CASGGRENQPQHF.

J is TRBJ2-5 and V is TRBV29-1; TRBD2 is a possible D gene (6 bases). Trimming shortened V by 6 bases and J by 9 bases, and 29 bases separated the two germline ends. The CDR3 consists of 16 residues. Per the germline V gene, CDR1 is SQVTM and CDR2 is ANQGSEA. CDR3 protein: CSVDWGIRGEDWAQYF. CDR3 bases: TGCAGCGTCGACTGGGGGATTCGAGGGGAGGACTGGGCCCAGTACTTC.

This chain joins TRBV11-3 and TRBJ2-7; weak D call: TRBD1 (5 bases). With 4 bases removed from V and 4 bases from J, the gap between germline ends came to 20 bases. The CDR3 covers 16 residues. In germline, CDR1 is SGHNT, CDR2 YENEEA. CDR3 loop: CASSYVRGISWYEQYF. CDR3 in DNA: TGTGCCAGCAGCTACGTAAGGGGAATCAGTTGGTACGAGCAGTACTTC.

CDR3: CAWSIGWGLDTGELFF. Here the CDR3 DNA reads TGTGCCTGGAGTATCGGCTGGGGCCTAGACACCGGGGAGCTGTTTTTT. The chain joins TRBV30 to TRBJ2-2, with D possibly matching TRBD1 (5 bases). The CDR3 consists of 16 residues. V was clipped by 2 bases and J by 3 bases, with 16 bases between them. Germline CDR1 is GTSNPN and CDR2 is SVGIG (reference sequence).

A note on this clone: The sample carries other DNA sequences with the same CDR3. The chain couples TRBV5-1 to TRBJ2-7; D possibly corresponds to TRBD2 (6 bases). The CDR3 runs to 15 residues. With 0 bases removed from V and 0 bases from J, the gap between germline ends came to 10 bases. Germline CDR1 reads SGHRS; CDR2 reads YFSETQ. The CDR3, as DNA: TGCGCCAGCAGCTTGGGGGACTCAAGCTCCTACGAGCAGTACTTC. Amino acids: CASSLGDSSSYEQYF.

This sequence joins TRBV29-1 and TRBJ2-4, with 8 bases identical to TRBD2. This CDR3 region has 15 residues. Germline loops: CDR1 SQVTM, CDR2 ANQGSEA. The V gene end was trimmed by 0 bases and the J gene end by 5 bases; junction bases not matched to a gene: 6. The CDR3: CSVEDERAGENIQYF. CDR3 bases: TGCAGCGTTGAAGATGAACGAGCGGGAGAAAACATTCAGTACTTC.

The J gene is TRBJ2-2, the V gene TRBV5-1; 8 bases agree with TRBD2. Germline CDR1 and CDR2: SGHRS and YFSETQ. V lost 3 bases, J lost 4 bases, and 2 bases stayed unmatched. CDR3 length: 14 amino acids. CDR3 region: CASSWTSLTGELFF. The CDR3 DNA is TGCGCCAGCAGCTGGACTAGCCTCACCGGGGAGCTGTTTTTT.

This clone was picked up a small number of times. This rearrangement joins TRBV5-6 to TRBJ2-7; D possibly corresponds to TRBD1 (7 bases). V was pared by 5 bases and J by 2 bases, with 20 bases between. CDR3 length equals 16 residues. Germline lookup yields CDR1 SGHDT and CDR2 YYEEEE. In nucleotides, the CDR3 is TGTGCCAGCAGGGCCTTACTGCAGGGGGGTACCTACGAGCAGTACTTC. Protein product: CASRALLQGGTYEQYF.

This clone was seen a handful of times. CDR3 amino acids: CASSSRTRTGNTIYF. The CDR3 region has the DNA TGTGCCAGCAGCTCTCGGACTCGGACTGGAAACACCATATATTTT. The rearrangement joins TRBV5-8 to TRBJ1-3; no clear D. CDR1 is SGHTS, CDR2 YDEGEE, per germline. Trimming left V 3 bases short and J 2 bases short, with 12 bases between. The CDR3 extends over 15 amino acids.

This chain joins TRBV19 and TRBJ2-7; perhaps TRBD2 as D (6 bases). The V gene lost 3 bases and the J gene lost 2 bases, with 14 bases spanning the gap. This CDR3 region has 15 residues. The germline V gene has CDR1 LNHDA and CDR2 SQIVND (reference sequence). Written as DNA, the CDR3 is TGTGCCAGTAGTATGAAGGCGGGGCTCGCCTACGAGCAGTACTTC. It encodes CASSMKAGLAYEQYF.

This chain connects TRBV19 to TRBJ1-1; perhaps TRBD1 as D (5 bases). V was pared by 7 bases and J by 7 bases, with 16 bases between. The germline gives CDR1 LNHDA, CDR2 SQIVND (reference sequence). This CDR3 is built from 13 residues. The DNA of the CDR3 is TGTGCCAGTACCCCTTCCGGACACCGTGAAGCTTTCTTT. This codes for CASTPSGHREAFF.

V gene TRBV30 combines with J gene TRBJ2-5; 13 positions match TRBD2. The J segment lost 1 base and the V segment lost 0 bases, leaving 8 bases of the junction unmatched. The germline V gene has CDR1 GTSNPN and CDR2 SVGIG (reference sequence). The CDR3 totals 18 residues. Written as DNA, the CDR3 is TGTGCCTGGAGTGTACCGGCGGGACTAGCGGGGCCCCAAGAGACCCAGTACTTC. Residues: CAWSVPAGLAGPQETQYF.

This clone was detected a few times. CDR3 residues: CASSIDFTSGRAYNEQFF. CDR3 sequence (DNA): TGTGCCAGTAGTATAGATTTCACTAGCGGGAGGGCCTACAATGAGCAGTTCTTC. The genes are TRBV19 and TRBJ2-1; 13 bases fit TRBD2. V gave up 0 bases and J gave up 2 bases; unmatched junction bases: 4. The CDR3 contains 18 residues. Germline V gene data show CDR1 as LNHDA and CDR2 as SQIVND (reference sequence).

J is TRBJ2-3 and V is TRBV2; a weak D match, TRBD2 (6 bases). The CDR3 runs to 17 residues. Trimming removed 4 bases from V and 2 bases from J, with 19 bases in between. The germline V gene encodes CDR1 SNHLY and CDR2 FYNNEI. CDR3 residues: CASSARGTVGPTDTQYF. In nucleotides, the CDR3 is TGTGCCAGCAGTGCCCGCGGGACTGTTGGGCCCACAGATACGCAGTATTTT.

This chain joins TRBV10-3 and TRBJ2-7, with 12 bases that match TRBD2. V dropped 6 bases and J dropped 4; count of bases not matched to a gene: 16. The CDR3 sequence is 18 residues long. The germline V gene has CDR1 ENHRY and CDR2 SYGVKD. This CDR3 reads CAISDASGRAVASYEQYF. The DNA for the CDR3 is TGTGCCATCAGCGATGCTAGCGGGAGGGCCGTTGCCAGTTACGAGCAGTACTTC.

Remarks on this clone: Germline and junction disagree at one end, which may indicate a read error. V gene TRBV7-7 combines with J gene TRBJ2-7; TRBD2 agrees at 10 bases. The length of the CDR3 is 16 residues. The germline V gene has CDR1 SSHAT and CDR2 FNYEAQ (reference sequence). The CDR3: CASSLGGTSEGYEQYF. As DNA, the CDR3 is TGTGCTAGCAGCTTGGGAGGGACTAGCGAGGGATACGAGCAGTACTTC.